This entry lists 14 T cell receptor beta chains sequenced from one sample in a study of shared clonotypes between healthy human individuals. Sequencing was performed with immunoSEQ multiplex PCR; in TCRdb, only in-frame clones are kept and a portion is missing. The repertoire consists of about 710,000 clones, with 72% occurring once and the leading ten covering roughly 1.8%. Sequenced input: memory CD4+ T cells sorted from blood. Indicated subset: CD45RA-negative fraction. These TCRs come from a woman aged 25-40 years in good health.

The gene calls are TRBV6-5 and TRBJ2-3; the match to TRBD2 covers 8 bases. This CDR3 spans 14 amino acids. V was pared by 5 bases and J by 6 bases, with 7 bases of the junction left unmatched. Germline V gene sequence: CDR1 MNHEY, CDR2 SVGAGI. The CDR3 DNA follows: TGTGCCAGCAGTCCCGGACTAGCATGGGATACGCAGTATTTT. Translated: CASSPGLAWDTQYF.

The chain joins TRBV7-9 to TRBJ1-4; D uncertain. Trimming removed 3 bases at V and 3 bases at J, with 8 bases between. Germline V CDR1 and CDR2: SEHNR, FQNEAQ (reference sequence). The CDR3 has 14 amino acids. The CDR3 coding sequence is TGTGCCAGCAGCTTTCTCACCTCTAATGAAAAACTGTTTTTT. Amino acids: CASSFLTSNEKLFF.

This clone was seen a single time. A junction end diverges from the germline sequence, so it may reflect a read error. V usage is TRBV30 and J usage is TRBJ1-2; D is unresolved. This CDR3 is built from 14 residues. Germline loops: CDR1 GTSNPN, CDR2 SVGIG (reference sequence). The CDR3 coding sequence is TGTACCTGGAGTACGACGCTATCGAACTATGGCTACACCTTC. Translation gives CTWSTTLSNYGYTF.

With respect to this clone: This sample includes further DNA sequences coding for the same CDR3. The chain is built from TRBV5-1 and TRBJ2-1; D not certain. In germline, CDR1 is SGHRS, CDR2 YFSETQ. CDR3 size: 14 residues. Trimming took 4 bases from V and 2 from J, leaving 10 bases between them. The CDR3 nucleotides are TGCGCCAGCAGCAGGGATTTCACCTACAATGAGCAGTTCTTC. It is translated as CASSRDFTYNEQFF.

This clone was seen only a few times. The rearrangement joins TRBV5-1 to TRBJ2-3; 8 nucleotides match TRBD2. Germline V gives CDR1 SGHRS, CDR2 YFSETQ. The CDR3 is 15 residues long. Trimming cost V 2 bases and J 4 bases; bases outside gene matches: 6. CDR3 nucleotides: TGCGCCAGCAGCTTTGGTAGCGGGATGTCAGATACGCAGTATTTT. Translated, it gives CASSFGSGMSDTQYF. Filled out from reference TRBV5-1 and TRBJ2-3, the complete variable domain reads KAGVTQTPRYLIKTRGQQVTLSCSPISGHRSVSWYQQTPGQGLQFLFEYFSETQRNKGNFPGRFSGRQFSNSRSEMNVSTLELGDSALYLCASSFGSGMSDTQYFGPGTRLTVL.

The CDR3 sequence is CSVEAPNLAGVESSTDTQYF. In DNA form, the CDR3 reads TGCAGCGTTGAAGCCCCGAATCTAGCGGGAGTAGAGTCGAGCACAGATACGCAGTATTTT. V usage is TRBV29-1 and J usage is TRBJ2-3, with 10 bases matching TRBD2. CDR1 and CDR2 (germline): SQVTM, ANQGSEA. This CDR3 is 20 amino acids long. V was pared by 1 base and J by 0 bases, with 16 bases of the junction left unmatched.

For this clone: A clone one base away is much larger, so this may be a read error. The sample has other DNA sequences that encode this CDR3 too. The chain joins TRBV13 to TRBJ2-7; 7 nucleotides line up with TRBD1. The CDR3 runs 14 residues. V lost 5 bases and J lost 7; bases outside the gene matches: 11. Germline CDR1 is PRHDT and CDR2 is FYEKMQ (reference sequence). CDR3 amino acids: CASSRRQGEREQYF. The CDR3, as DNA: TGTGCCAGCAGCAGAAGGCAGGGGGAGAGAGAGCAGTACTTC.

The chain joins TRBV25-1 to TRBJ2-2; the match to TRBD1 covers 7 bases. Germline CDR1 MGHDK, CDR2 SYGVNS. The CDR3 length is 14 residues. The V gene end was trimmed by 7 bases and the J gene end by 1 base; junction bases not matched to a gene: 3. The CDR3 is CASTGQLNTGELFF. The CDR3 DNA is TGTGCCAGCACGGGACAGTTGAACACCGGGGAGCTGTTTTTT.

The chain couples TRBV18 to TRBJ1-5, with TRBD1 identical over 7 bases. CDR1 and CDR2 (germline): KGHSH, LQKENI. The V and J ends lost 5 bases and 4 bases, in that order; junction bases with no gene match: 8. The CDR3 has 15 residues. The CDR3 reads CASSTRTGENQPQHF. CDR3 coding DNA: TGTGCCAGCTCAACACGGACAGGAGAGAATCAGCCCCAGCATTTT.

The chain combines TRBV9 with TRBJ2-5; the match to TRBD1 covers 8 bases. The junction had 7 bases not matched to a gene; V was cut back by 4 bases and J by 2 bases. The CDR3 runs 15 residues. The germline V gene encodes CDR1 SGDLS and CDR2 YYNGEE. The CDR3 reads CASSLGGTGQETQYF. The CDR3 coding sequence is TGTGCCAGCAGCTTAGGGGGGACAGGTCAAGAGACCCAGTACTTC.

With respect to this clone: A much more abundant neighbour one base away suggests this may be a read error. This sample includes further DNA sequences coding for the same CDR3. The chain employs TRBV6-1 and TRBJ2-7; the D is unclear. Deletions cut 1 base from V and 4 bases from J, with 5 bases between. Germline V gene lookup returns CDR1 MNHNS and CDR2 SASEGT. The CDR3 length is 12 residues. The CDR3: CASSEVGYEQYF. CDR3 DNA: TGTGCCAGCAGTGAAGTAGGATACGAGCAGTACTTC.

The CDR3 is CASSRATGGGRRTDTQYF. CDR3 coding DNA: TGTGCCAGCAGCCGGGCCACGGGTGGCGGGAGGAGGACAGATACGCAGTATTTT. The chain couples TRBV7-9 to TRBJ2-3, with 8 bases that match TRBD2. The V gene end was trimmed by 5 bases and the J gene end by 3 bases; junction bases not matched to a gene: 16. The CDR3 runs 18 residues. Germline assignment: CDR1 SEHNR and CDR2 FQNEAQ (reference sequence).

The chain combines TRBV11-2 with TRBJ2-7, with D possibly matching TRBD1 (5 bases). The V and J ends lost 4 bases and 3 bases respectively, with 10 bases between them. Looked up from germline, CDR1 is SGHAT and CDR2 is FQNNGV. The CDR3 covers 13 residues. CDR3 sequence reads: CASSSGPGYEQYF. CDR3 nucleotide sequence: TGTGCCAGCAGCTCAGGGCCGGGCTACGAGCAGTACTTC.

This chain joins TRBV19 and TRBJ2-6, with D hard to call. Trimming pared 2 bases from V and 0 bases from J, leaving 5 bases between. CDR3 size: 15 residues. CDR1 and CDR2 from the germline V gene are LNHDA and SQIVND (reference sequence). Written as DNA, the CDR3 is TGTGCCAGTAGTATAACTTTCTCTGGGGCCAACGTCCTGACTTTC. Translated, it gives CASSITFSGANVLTF. Full variable domain (rest looked up from reference TRBV19 and TRBJ2-6): DGGITQSPKYLFRKEGQNVTLSCEQNLNHDAMYWYRQDPGQGLRLIYYSQIVNDFQKGDIAEGYSVSREKKESFPLTVTSAQKNPTAFYLCASSITFSGANVLTFGAGSRLTVL.